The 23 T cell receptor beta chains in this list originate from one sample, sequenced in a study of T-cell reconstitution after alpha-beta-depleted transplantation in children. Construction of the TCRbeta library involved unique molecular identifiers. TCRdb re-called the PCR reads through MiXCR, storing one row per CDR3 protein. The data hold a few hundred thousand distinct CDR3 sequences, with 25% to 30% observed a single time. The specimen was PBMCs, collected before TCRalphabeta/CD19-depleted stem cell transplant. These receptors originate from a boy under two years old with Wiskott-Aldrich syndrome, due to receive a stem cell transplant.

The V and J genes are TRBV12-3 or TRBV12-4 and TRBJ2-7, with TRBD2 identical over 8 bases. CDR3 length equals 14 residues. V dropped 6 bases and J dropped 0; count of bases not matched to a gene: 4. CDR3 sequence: CASSSGSRSYEQYF. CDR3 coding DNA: TGTGCCAGCAGCAGCGGGAGCCGCTCCTACGAGCAGTACTTC.

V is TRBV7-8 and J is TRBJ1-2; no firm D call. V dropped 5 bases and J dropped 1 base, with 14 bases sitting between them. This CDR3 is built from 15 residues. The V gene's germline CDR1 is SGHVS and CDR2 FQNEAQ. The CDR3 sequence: CASSVDTGVNYGYTF. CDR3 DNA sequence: TGTGCCAGCAGCGTAGACACCGGAGTTAACTATGGCTACACCTTC.

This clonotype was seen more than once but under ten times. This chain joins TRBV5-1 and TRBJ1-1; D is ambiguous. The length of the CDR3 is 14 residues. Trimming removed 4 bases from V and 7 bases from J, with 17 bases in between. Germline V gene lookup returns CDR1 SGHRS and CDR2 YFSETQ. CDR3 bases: TGCGCCAGCAGCGAACAACCAGCGACAAGTGAAGCTTTCTTT. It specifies CASSEQPATSEAFF.

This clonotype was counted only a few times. This CDR3 reads CASSLQTLLNEQFF. CDR3 sequence (DNA): TGTGCCAGCAGCCTTCAGACTCTCCTCAATGAGCAGTTCTTC. V and J are TRBV11-2 and TRBJ2-1; no definite D call. CDR1 and CDR2 from the germline V gene are SGHAT and FQNNGV. This CDR3 comprises 14 residues. V was shortened by 5 bases and J by 6 bases, with 14 bases between the two germline ends.

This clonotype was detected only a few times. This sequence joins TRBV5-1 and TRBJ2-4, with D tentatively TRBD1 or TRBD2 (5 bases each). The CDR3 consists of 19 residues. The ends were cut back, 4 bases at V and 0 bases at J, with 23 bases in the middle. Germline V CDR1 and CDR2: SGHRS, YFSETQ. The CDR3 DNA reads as TGCGCCAGCAGCCCAACAGAGGGGTCTGAGGATCTAGCCAAAAACATTCAGTACTTC. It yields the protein CASSPTEGSEDLAKNIQYF.

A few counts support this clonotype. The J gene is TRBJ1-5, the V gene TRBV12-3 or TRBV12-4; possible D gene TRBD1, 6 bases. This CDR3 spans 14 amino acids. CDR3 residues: CACQGGGANQPQHF. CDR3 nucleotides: TGTGCGTGCCAGGGTGGGGGGGCGAATCAGCCCCAGCATTTT.

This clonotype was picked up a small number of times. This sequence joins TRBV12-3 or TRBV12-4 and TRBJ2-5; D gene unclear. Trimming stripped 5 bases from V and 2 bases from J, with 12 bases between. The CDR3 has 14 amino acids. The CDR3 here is CASSPGTRQETQYF. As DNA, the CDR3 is TGTGCCAGCAGTCCCGGCACCCGGCAAGAGACCCAGTACTTC.

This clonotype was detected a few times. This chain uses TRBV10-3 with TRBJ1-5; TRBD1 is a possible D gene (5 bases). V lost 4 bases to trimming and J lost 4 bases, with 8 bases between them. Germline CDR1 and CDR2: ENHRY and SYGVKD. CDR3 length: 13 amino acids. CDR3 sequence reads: CAISAGGNQPQHF. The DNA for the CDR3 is TGTGCCATCAGTGCGGGGGGAAATCAGCCCCAGCATTTT.

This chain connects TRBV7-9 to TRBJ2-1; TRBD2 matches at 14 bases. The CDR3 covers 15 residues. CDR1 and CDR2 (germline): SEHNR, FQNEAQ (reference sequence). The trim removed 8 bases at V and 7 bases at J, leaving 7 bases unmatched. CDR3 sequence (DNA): TGTGCCAGCGCATCCGGGACTAGCGGGAGTAATGAGCAGTTCTTC. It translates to CASASGTSGSNEQFF.

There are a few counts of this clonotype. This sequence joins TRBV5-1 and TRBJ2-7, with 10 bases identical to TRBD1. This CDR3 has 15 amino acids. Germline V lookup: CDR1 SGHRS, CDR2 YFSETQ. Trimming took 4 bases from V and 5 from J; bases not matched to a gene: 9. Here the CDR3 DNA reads TGCGCCAGCAGCGCCTATCCGGGACAGGGGAACGAGCAGTACTTC. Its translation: CASSAYPGQGNEQYF.

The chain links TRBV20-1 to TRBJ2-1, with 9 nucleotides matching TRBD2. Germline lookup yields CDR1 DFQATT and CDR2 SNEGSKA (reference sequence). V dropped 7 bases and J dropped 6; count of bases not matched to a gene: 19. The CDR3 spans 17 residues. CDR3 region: CSVNVVASGKIGNEQFF. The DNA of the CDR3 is TGCAGTGTTAACGTAGTGGCTAGCGGGAAAATCGGCAATGAGCAGTTCTTC.

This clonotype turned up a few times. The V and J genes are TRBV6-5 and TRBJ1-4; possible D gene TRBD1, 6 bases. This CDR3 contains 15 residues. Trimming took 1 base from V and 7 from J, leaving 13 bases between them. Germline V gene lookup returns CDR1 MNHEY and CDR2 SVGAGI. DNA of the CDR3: TGTGCCAGCAGTTACTTGGGGGGCGCGGGTGAAAAACTGTTTTTT. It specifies CASSYLGGAGEKLFF.

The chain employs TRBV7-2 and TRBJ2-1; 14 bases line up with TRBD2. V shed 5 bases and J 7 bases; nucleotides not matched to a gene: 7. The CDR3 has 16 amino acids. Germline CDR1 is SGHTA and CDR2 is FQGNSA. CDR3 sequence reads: CASSPTSGRGVNEQFF. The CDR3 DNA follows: TGTGCCAGCAGCCCGACTAGCGGGAGGGGGGTGAATGAGCAGTTCTTC.

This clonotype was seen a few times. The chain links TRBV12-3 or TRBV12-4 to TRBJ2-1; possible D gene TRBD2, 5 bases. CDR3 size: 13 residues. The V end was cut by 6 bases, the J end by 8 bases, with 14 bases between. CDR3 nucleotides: TGTGCCAGCAGGCCCGACTACTTGGATGAGCAGTTCTTC. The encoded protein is CASRPDYLDEQFF.

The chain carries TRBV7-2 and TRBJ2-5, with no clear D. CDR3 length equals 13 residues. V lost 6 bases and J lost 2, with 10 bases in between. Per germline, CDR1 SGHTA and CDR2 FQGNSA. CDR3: CASRWSPQETQYF. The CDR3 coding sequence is TGTGCCAGCAGATGGAGTCCGCAAGAGACCCAGTACTTC.

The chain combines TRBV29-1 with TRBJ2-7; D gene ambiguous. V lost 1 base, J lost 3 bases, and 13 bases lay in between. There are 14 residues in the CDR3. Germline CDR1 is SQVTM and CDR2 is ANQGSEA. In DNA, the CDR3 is TGCAGCGTTGAAGCGGCAGTCCCCGGCTACGAGCAGTACTTC. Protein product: CSVEAAVPGYEQYF.

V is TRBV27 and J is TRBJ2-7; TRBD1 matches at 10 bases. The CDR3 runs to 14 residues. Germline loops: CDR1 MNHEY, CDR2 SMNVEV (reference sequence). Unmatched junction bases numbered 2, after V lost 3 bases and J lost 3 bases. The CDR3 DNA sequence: TGTGCCAGCAGTTTTGGGACAGGGGACTACGAGCAGTACTTC. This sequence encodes CASSFGTGDYEQYF.

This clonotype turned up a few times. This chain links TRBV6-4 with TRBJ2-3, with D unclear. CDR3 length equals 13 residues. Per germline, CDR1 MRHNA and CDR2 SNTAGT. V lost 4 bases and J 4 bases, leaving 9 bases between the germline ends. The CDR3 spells CASSGEVADTQYF. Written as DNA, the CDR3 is TGTGCCAGCAGTGGTGAAGTCGCAGATACGCAGTATTTT.

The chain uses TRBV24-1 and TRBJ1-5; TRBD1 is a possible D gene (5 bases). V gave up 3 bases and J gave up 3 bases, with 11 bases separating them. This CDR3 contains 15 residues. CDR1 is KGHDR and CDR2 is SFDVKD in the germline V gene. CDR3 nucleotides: TGTGCCACCAGTGATGCAGGGACGGTCAATCAGCCCCAGCATTTT. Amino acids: CATSDAGTVNQPQHF.

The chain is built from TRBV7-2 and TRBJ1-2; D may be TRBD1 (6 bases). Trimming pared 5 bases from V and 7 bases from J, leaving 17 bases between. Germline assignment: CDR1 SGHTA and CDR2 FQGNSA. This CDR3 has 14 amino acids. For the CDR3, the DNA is TGTGCCAGCAGCGCACAGGGTCACTTTGCTGGCTACACCTTC. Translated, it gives CASSAQGHFAGYTF. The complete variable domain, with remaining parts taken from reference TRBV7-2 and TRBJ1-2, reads GAGVSQSPSNKVTEKGKDVELRCDPISGHTALYWYRQSLGQGLEFLIYFQGNSAPDKSGLPSDRFSAERTGGSVSTLTIQRTQQEDSAVYLCASSAQGHFAGYTFGSGTRLTVV.

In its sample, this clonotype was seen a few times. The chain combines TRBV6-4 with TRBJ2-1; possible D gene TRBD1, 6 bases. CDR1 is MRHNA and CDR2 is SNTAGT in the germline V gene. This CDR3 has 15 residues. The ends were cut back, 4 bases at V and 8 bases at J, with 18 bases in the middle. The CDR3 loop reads CASSVETGSMDEQFF. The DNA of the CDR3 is TGTGCCAGCAGTGTCGAAACAGGGTCTATGGATGAGCAGTTCTTC.

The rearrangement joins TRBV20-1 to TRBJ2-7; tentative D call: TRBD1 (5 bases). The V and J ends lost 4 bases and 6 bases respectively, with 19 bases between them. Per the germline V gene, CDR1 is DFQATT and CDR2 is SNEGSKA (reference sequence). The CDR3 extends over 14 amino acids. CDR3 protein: CSAKVSVQGSEQYF. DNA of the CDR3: TGCAGTGCTAAAGTTAGTGTGCAGGGCAGCGAGCAGTACTTC.

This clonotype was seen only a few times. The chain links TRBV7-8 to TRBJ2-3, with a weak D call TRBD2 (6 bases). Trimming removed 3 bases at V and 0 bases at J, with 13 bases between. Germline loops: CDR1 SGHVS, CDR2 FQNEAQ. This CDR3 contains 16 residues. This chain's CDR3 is CASSFSGAASTDTQYF. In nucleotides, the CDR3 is TGTGCCAGCAGCTTCTCGGGAGCCGCTAGCACAGATACGCAGTATTTT.